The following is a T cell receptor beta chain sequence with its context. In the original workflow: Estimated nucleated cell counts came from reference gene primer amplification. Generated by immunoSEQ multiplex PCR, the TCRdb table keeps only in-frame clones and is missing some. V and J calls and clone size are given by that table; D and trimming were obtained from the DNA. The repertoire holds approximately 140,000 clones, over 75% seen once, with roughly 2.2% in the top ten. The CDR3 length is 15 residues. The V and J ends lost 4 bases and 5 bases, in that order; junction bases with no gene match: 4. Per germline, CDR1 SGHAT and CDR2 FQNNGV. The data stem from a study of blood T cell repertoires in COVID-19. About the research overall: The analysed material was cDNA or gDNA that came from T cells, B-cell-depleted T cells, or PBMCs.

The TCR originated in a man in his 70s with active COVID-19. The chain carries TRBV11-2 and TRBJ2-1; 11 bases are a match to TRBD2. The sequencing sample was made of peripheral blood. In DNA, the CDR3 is TGTGCCAGCAGCTCCTTAGCGGGAGGGAACAATGAGCAGTTCTTC. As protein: CASSSLAGGNNEQFF.